Listed below are T cell receptor beta chains from one sample, sequenced in a study of shared clonotypes between healthy human individuals. The protocol was immunoSEQ multiplex PCR, while the TCRdb copy is restricted to in-frame clones and leaves out a portion. The table shows fewer than 1.6 million clones, with approximately 98.5% occurring only once. The sample taken for sequencing was naive CD4+ T cells sorted from blood. All receptors derive from a man aged 25 to 40 in good health. The CDR3 runs from the conserved cysteine through the conserved F or W. The D gene is left open where the match is weak. The size entry is marked missing in some rows and otherwise reads once, few, many or a size class.

D: -; size: -; V: TRBV28; J: TRBJ2-7; CDR3: CASSLRTLYEQYF; DNA: TGTGCCAGCAGTTTACGGACCCTCTACGAGCAGTACTTC
D: -; size: -; V: TRBV7-2; J: TRBJ2-7; CDR3: CASSRSSYEQYF; DNA: TGTGCCAGCAGCAGAAGCTCCTACGAGCAGTACTTC
D: TRBD2; size: -; V: TRBV2; J: TRBJ2-7; CDR3: CATRPGTNPSYEQYF; DNA: TGTGCCACCAGGCCAGGGACTAACCCCTCCTACGAGCAGTACTTC
D: -; size: -; V: TRBV9; J: TRBJ1-2; CDR3: CASSPGWDGYTF; DNA: TGTGCCAGCAGCCCGGGGTGGGATGGCTACACCTTC
D: -; size: -; V: TRBV18; J: TRBJ2-3; CDR3: CASSLQGWGTDTQYF; DNA: TGTGCCAGCTCACTTCAGGGTTGGGGCACAGATACGCAGTATTTT
D: -; size: once; V: TRBV6-1; J: TRBJ1-4; CDR3: CASSDLYSAKLFF; DNA: TGTGCCAGCAGTGACTTATACTCTGCAAAACTGTTTTTT
D: TRBD1; size: -; V: TRBV2; J: TRBJ2-1; CDR3: CASSKTGTARLYNEQFF; DNA: TGTGCCAGCAGTAAAACTGGGACAGCTAGACTTTACAATGAGCAGTTCTTC
D: -; size: -; V: TRBV14; J: TRBJ2-5; CDR3: CASSQGYRQETQYF; DNA: TGTGCCAGCAGCCAGGGCTACCGCCAAGAGACCCAGTACTTC
D: -; size: -; V: TRBV28; J: TRBJ2-1; CDR3: CASSFSANEQFF; DNA: TGTGCCAGCAGTTTCTCCGCCAATGAGCAGTTCTTC
D: TRBD1; size: -; V: TRBV19; J: TRBJ2-1; CDR3: CASSQVLGQGYNEQFF; DNA: TGTGCCAGTAGCCAAGTCTTGGGACAGGGGTACAATGAGCAGTTCTTC
D: TRBD2; size: -; V: TRBV5-6; J: TRBJ2-1; CDR3: CASSYGLAGLSSYNEQFF; DNA: TGTGCCAGCAGCTACGGACTAGCGGGGCTTAGCTCCTACAATGAGCAGTTCTTC
D: TRBD2; size: -; V: TRBV7-8; J: TRBJ2-1; CDR3: CASSITGTSAYNEQFF; DNA: TGTGCCAGCAGCATAACCGGGACTAGCGCTTACAATGAGCAGTTCTTC
D: -; size: -; V: TRBV5-1; J: TRBJ1-4; CDR3: CASSLMGSDEKLFF; DNA: TGCGCCAGCAGCTTGATGGGGAGTGATGAAAAACTGTTTTTT
D: TRBD1; size: -; V: TRBV7-3; J: TRBJ2-2; CDR3: CASSPTGSTGELFF; DNA: TGTGCCAGCAGCCCGACAGGGAGCACCGGGGAGCTGTTTTTT
D: TRBD1; size: -; V: TRBV5-4; J: TRBJ2-1; CDR3: CASSFRDRYNEQFF; DNA: TGTGCCAGCAGCTTCCGGGACAGATACAATGAGCAGTTCTTC
D: TRBD1; size: -; V: TRBV18; J: TRBJ2-2; CDR3: CASSPLQGANTGELFF; DNA: TGTGCCAGCTCACCACTGCAGGGGGCGAACACCGGGGAGCTGTTTTTT
D: TRBD2; size: -; V: TRBV19; J: TRBJ2-1; CDR3: CASTPRLAFAYNEQFF; DNA: TGTGCCAGTACTCCCAGACTAGCCTTCGCCTACAATGAGCAGTTCTTC
D: TRBD1; size: -; V: TRBV28; J: TRBJ2-5; CDR3: CASSKGQIQETQYF; DNA: TGTGCCAGCAGTAAGGGACAGATCCAAGAGACCCAGTACTTC
D: -; size: -; V: TRBV5-8; J: TRBJ2-5; CDR3: CASSTDTYQETQYF; DNA: TGTGCCAGCAGCACAGACACCTACCAAGAGACCCAGTACTTC
D: -; size: -; V: TRBV2; J: TRBJ1-3; CDR3: CASRVSGNTIYF; DNA: TGTGCCAGCAGGGTTTCTGGGAACACCATATATTTT
D: -; size: -; V: TRBV5-1; J: TRBJ2-5; CDR3: CASSLGLQETQYF; DNA: TGCGCCAGCAGCTTGGGACTCCAAGAGACCCAGTACTTC
D: TRBD2; size: -; V: TRBV27; J: TRBJ2-1; CDR3: CASSLLAGGRSEQFF; DNA: TGTGCCAGCAGCCTTCTAGCGGGAGGGAGATCTGAGCAGTTCTTC
D: -; size: once; V: TRBV7-2; J: TRBJ2-1; CDR3: CASSLVRTEQFF; DNA: TGTGCCAGCAGCTTAGTGAGGACAGAGCAGTTCTTC
D: TRBD1; size: -; V: TRBV28; J: TRBJ1-2; CDR3: CASSPPGGASGYTF; DNA: TGTGCCAGCAGTCCCCCAGGGGGCGCTTCCGGCTACACCTTC
D: -; size: -; V: TRBV7-9; J: TRBJ2-7; CDR3: CASSPVSYEQYF; DNA: TGTGCCAGCAGCCCGGTCTCCTACGAGCAGTACTTC
D: -; size: -; V: TRBV7-8; J: TRBJ2-4; CDR3: CASSPDPSLVAKNIQYF; DNA: TGTGCCAGCAGCCCGGATCCCTCTTTAGTAGCCAAAAACATTCAGTACTTC
D: -; size: -; V: TRBV27; J: TRBJ1-2; CDR3: CASSLRDRRRNYGYTF; DNA: TGTGCCAGCAGTCTCCGGGACCGAAGGCGTAACTATGGCTACACCTTC
D: TRBD2; size: -; V: TRBV7-9; J: TRBJ2-3; CDR3: CASSSSRGGSFSDTQYF; DNA: TGTGCCAGCAGCTCCTCCCGGGGCGGGAGCTTTTCAGATACGCAGTATTTT